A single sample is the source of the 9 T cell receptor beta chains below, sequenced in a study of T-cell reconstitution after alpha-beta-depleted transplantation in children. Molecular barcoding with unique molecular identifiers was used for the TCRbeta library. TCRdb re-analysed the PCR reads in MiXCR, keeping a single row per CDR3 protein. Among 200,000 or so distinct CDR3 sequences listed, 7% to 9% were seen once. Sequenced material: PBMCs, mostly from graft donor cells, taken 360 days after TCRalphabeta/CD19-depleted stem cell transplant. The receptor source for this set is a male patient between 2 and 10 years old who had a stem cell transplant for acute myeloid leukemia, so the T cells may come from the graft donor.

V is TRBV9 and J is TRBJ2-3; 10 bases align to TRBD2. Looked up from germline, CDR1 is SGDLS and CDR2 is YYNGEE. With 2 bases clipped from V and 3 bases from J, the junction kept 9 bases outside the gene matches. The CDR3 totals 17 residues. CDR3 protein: CASSVSGRTLATDTQYF. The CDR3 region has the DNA TGTGCCAGCAGCGTTAGCGGGAGGACCCTAGCAACAGATACGCAGTATTTT.

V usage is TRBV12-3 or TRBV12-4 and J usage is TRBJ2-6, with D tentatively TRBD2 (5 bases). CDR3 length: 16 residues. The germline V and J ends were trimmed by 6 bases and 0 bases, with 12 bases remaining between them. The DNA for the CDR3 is TGTGCCAGCAGCTCCGGAGGAACCTCTGGGGCCAACGTCCTGACTTTC. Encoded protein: CASSSGGTSGANVLTF.

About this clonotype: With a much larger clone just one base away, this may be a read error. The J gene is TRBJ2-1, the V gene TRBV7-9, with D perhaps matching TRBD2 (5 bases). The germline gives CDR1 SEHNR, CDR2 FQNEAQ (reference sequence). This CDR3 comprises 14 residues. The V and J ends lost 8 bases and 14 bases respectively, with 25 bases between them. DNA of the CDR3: TGTGCCAGCTTAGTCGGGATTAGCCTCTCCCGAAAGTTCTTC. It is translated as CASLVGISLSRKFF. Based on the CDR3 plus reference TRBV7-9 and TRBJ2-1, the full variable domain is DTGVSQNPRHKITKRGQNVTFRCDPISEHNRLYWYRQTLGQGPEFLTYFQNEAQLEKSRLLSDRFSAERPKGSFSTLEIQRTEQGDSAMYLCASLVGISLSRKFFGPGTRLTVL.

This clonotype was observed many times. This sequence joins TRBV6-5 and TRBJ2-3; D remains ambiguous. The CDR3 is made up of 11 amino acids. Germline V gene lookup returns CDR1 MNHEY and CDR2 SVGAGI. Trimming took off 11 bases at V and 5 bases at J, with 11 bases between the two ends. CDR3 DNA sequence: TGTGCCGTAAAATCCGTAGATACGCAGTATTTT. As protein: CAVKSVDTQYF.

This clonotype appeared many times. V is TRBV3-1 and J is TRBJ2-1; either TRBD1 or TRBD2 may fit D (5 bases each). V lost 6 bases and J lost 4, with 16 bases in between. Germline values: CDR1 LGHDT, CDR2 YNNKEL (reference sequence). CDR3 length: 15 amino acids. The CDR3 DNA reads TGTGCCAGCAGTCTCCAGGGACCCATTTACAATGAGCAGTTCTTC. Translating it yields CASSLQGPIYNEQFF.

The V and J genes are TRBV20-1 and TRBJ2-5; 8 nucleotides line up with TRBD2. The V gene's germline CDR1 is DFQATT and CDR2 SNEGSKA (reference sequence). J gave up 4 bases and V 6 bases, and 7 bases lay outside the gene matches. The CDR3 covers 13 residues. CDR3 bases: TGCAGTGCAACCGGGACTAGTGTAGAGACCCAGTACTTC. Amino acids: CSATGTSVETQYF.

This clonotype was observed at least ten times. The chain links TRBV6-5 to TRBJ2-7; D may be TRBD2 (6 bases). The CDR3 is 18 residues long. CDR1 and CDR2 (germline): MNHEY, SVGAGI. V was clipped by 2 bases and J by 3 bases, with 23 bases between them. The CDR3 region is CASSYRQYSLADFYEQYF. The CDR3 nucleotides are TGTGCCAGCAGTTACCGCCAGTATTCACTAGCAGACTTCTACGAGCAGTACTTC.

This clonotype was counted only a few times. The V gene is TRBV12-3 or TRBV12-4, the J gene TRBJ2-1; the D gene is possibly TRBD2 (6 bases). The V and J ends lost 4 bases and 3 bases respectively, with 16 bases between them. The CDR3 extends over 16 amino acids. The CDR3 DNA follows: TGTGCCAGCAGTTCGGTTGGGGCGGGGAACTACAATGAGCAGTTCTTC. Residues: CASSSVGAGNYNEQFF.

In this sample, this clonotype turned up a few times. The CDR3 here is CASSPTSGELETQYF. DNA of the CDR3: TGTGCCAGCAGCCCGACTAGCGGGGAGCTGGAGACCCAGTACTTC. V gene TRBV5-4 combines with J gene TRBJ2-5; 11 positions agree with TRBD2. Germline V CDR1 and CDR2: SGHNT, YYREEE (reference sequence). This CDR3 is 15 amino acids long. Trimming at V came to 4 bases and at J to 5 bases, leaving 7 bases not matched to a gene. Supplemented by reference TRBV5-4 and TRBJ2-5, the full variable domain reads ETGVTQSPTHLIKTRGQQVTLRCSSQSGHNTVSWYQQALGQGPQFIFQYYREEENGRGNFPPRFSGLQFPNYSSELNVNALELDDSALYLCASSPTSGELETQYFGPGTRLLVL.